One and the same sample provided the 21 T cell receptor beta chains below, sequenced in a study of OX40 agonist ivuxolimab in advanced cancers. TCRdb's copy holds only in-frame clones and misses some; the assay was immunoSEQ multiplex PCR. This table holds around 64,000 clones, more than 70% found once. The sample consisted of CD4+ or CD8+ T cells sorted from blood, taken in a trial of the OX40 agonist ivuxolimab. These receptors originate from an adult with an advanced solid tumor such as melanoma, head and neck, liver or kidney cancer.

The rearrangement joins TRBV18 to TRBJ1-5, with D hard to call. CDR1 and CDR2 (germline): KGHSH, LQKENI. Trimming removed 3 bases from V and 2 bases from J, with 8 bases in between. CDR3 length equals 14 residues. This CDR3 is CASSPLSGNQPQHF. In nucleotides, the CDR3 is TGTGCCAGCTCACCCTTGTCTGGCAATCAGCCCCAGCATTTT.

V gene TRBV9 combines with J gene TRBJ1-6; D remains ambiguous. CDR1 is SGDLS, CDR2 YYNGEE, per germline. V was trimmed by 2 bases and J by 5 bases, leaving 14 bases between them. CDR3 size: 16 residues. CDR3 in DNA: TGTGCCAGCAGCGTTGGGTCCCAGGTGGATAATTCACCCCTCCACTTT. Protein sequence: CASSVGSQVDNSPLHF.

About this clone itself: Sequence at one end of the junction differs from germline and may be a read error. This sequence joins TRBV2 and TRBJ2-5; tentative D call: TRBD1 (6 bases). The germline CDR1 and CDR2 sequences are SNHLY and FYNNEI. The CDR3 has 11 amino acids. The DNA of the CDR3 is TGTGCCAGCAGTTCCACAGGGTGGATGGACTTC. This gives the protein CASSSTGWMDF.

The CDR3 bases are TGTGCCACCAGCCGGTCCACCCTGGGGGAGACCCAGTACTTC. Translation gives CATSRSTLGETQYF. The gene calls are TRBV15 and TRBJ2-5; no reliable D call. This CDR3 has 14 amino acids. Germline values: CDR1 LNHNV, CDR2 YYDKDF (reference sequence). Trimming cost V 5 bases and J 5 bases, with 15 bases left between them.

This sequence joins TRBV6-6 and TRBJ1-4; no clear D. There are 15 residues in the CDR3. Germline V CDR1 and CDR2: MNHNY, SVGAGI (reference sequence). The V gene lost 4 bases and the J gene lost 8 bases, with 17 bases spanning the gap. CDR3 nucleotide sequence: TGTGCCAGCAGTTCCACCCAAAAACTGCGGGAAAAACTGTTTTTT. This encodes CASSSTQKLREKLFF.

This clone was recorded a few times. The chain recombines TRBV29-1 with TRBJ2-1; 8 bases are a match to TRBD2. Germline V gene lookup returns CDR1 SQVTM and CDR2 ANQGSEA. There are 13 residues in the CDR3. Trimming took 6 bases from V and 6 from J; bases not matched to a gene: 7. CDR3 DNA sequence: TGCAGCGTGACTAGCGCAAAGATCAATGAGCAGTTCTTC. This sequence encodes CSVTSAKINEQFF.

CDR3 sequence (DNA): TGTGCCAGCATGGGGTTCCAAGAGACCCAGTACTTC. The encoded protein is CASMGFQETQYF. V usage is TRBV6-5 and J usage is TRBJ2-5; D unresolved. V was clipped by 7 bases and J by 1 base, with 7 bases between them. The CDR3 runs to 12 residues. Germline CDR1 reads MNHEY; CDR2 reads SVGAGI.

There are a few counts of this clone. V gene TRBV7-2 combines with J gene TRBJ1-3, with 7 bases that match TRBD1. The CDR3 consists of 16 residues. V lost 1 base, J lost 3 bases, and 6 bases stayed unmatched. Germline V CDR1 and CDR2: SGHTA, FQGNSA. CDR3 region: CASSLGTGGVGNTIYF. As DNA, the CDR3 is TGTGCCAGCAGCTTAGGGACAGGAGGAGTTGGAAACACCATATATTTT.

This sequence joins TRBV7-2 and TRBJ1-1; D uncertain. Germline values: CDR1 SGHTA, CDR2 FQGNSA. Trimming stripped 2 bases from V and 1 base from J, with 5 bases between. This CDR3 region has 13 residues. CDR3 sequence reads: CASSLHRNTEAFF. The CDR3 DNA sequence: TGTGCCAGCAGCTTACATCGGAACACTGAAGCTTTCTTT.

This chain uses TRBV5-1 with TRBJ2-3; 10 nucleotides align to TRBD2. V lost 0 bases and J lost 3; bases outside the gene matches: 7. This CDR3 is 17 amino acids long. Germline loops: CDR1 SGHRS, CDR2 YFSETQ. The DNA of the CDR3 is TGCGCCAGCAGCTTGGCTGGGACTAGCGATAATACAGATACGCAGTATTTT. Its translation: CASSLAGTSDNTDTQYF.

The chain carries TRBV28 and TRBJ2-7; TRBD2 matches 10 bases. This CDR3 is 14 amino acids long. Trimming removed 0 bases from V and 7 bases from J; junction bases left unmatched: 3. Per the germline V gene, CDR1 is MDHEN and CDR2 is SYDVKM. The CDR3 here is CASSLWSSGSEQYF. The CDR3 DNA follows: TGTGCCAGCAGTTTATGGTCTAGCGGGAGTGAGCAGTACTTC. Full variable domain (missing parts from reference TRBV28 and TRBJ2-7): DVKVTQSSRYLVKRTGEKVFLECVQDMDHENMFWYRQDPGLGLRLIYFSYDVKMKEKGDIPEGYSVSREKKERFSLILESASTNQTSMYLCASSLWSSGSEQYFGPGTRLTVT.

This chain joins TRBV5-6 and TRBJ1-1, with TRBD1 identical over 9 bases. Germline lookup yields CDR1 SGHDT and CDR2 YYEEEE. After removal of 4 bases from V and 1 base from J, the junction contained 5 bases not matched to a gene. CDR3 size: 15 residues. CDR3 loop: CASSNTGGANTEAFF. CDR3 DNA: TGTGCCAGCAGCAACACAGGGGGCGCGAACACTGAAGCTTTCTTT.

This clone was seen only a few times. The CDR3 DNA follows: TGTGCCAGCAGCTTGAAACAGGGGGCGGGTGAGCAGTTCTTC. Residues: CASSLKQGAGEQFF. The chain has TRBV5-4 and TRBJ2-1, with 9 positions matching TRBD1. V dropped 1 base and J dropped 9; count of bases not matched to a gene: 5. This CDR3 comprises 14 residues. Germline loops: CDR1 SGHNT, CDR2 YYREEE (reference sequence).

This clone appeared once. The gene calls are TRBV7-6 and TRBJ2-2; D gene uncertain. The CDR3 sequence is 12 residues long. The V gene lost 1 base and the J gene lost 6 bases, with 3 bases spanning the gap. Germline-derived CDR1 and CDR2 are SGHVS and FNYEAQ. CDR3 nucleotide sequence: TGTGCCAGCAGCTTAGTATCCGGGGAGCTGTTTTTT. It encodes CASSLVSGELFF.

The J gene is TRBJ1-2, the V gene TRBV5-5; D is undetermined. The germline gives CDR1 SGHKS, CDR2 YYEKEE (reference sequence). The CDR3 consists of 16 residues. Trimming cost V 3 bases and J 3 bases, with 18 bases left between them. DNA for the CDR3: TGTGCCAGCAGCTGGCGGCATGGCAGTTATGACTATGGCTACACCTTC. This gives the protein CASSWRHGSYDYGYTF.

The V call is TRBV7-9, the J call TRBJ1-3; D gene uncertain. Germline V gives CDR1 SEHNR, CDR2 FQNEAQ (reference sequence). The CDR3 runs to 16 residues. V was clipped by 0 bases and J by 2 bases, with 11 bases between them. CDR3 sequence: CASSLAGGIAGNTIYF. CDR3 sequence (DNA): TGTGCCAGCAGCTTAGCGGGAGGGATAGCTGGAAACACCATATATTTT.

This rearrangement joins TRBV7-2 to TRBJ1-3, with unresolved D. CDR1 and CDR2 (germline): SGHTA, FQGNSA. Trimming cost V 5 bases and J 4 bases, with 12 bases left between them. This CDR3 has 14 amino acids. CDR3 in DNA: TGTGCCAGCAGCGCCGGGGAACGCGGAAACACCATATATTTT. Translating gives CASSAGERGNTIYF.

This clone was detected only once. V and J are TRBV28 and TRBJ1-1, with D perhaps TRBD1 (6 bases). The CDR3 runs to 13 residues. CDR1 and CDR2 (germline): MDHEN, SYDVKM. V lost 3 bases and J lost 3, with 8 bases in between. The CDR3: CASSLDSYTEAFF. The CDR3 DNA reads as TGTGCCAGCAGTTTGGACAGTTACACTGAAGCTTTCTTT.

CDR3 coding DNA: TGTGCCAGCGGGTTGGGTGAAGCCTACGAGCAGTACTTC. This translates into CASGLGEAYEQYF. This chain joins TRBV27 and TRBJ2-7; D ambiguous. This CDR3 comprises 13 residues. Trimming stripped 8 bases from V and 2 bases from J, with 13 bases between. Germline lookup yields CDR1 MNHEY and CDR2 SMNVEV (reference sequence).

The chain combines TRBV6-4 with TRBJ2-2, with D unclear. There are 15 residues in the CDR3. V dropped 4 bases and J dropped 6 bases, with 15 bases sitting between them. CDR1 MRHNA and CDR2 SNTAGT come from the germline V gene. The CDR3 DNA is TGTGCCAGCAGTGCCGACCTACTAAGTTCCGGGGAGCTGTTTTTT. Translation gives CASSADLLSSGELFF.

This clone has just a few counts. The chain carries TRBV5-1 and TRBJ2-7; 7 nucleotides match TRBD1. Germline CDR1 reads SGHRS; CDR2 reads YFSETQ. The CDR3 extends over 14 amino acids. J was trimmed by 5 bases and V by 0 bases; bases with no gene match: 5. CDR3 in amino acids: CASSLEGTADEQYF. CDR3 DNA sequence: TGCGCCAGCAGCTTGGAAGGGACAGCCGACGAGCAGTACTTC.